Below, 24 T cell receptor beta chains from the same sample are listed, as sequenced in a study of lymphopenia after photon versus proton radiotherapy. Clones were read by immunoSEQ multiplex PCR, and TCRdb kept only the in-frame ones, dropping some. The sample has over 55,000 clones; over 70% are singletons. The source material was peripheral blood, sampled from a patient treated with proton-based radiotherapy. Receptors were obtained from an older man with esophageal cancer.

This clone was detected once. The gene calls are TRBV7-3 and TRBJ1-1; D gene uncertain. V shed 1 base and J shed 6 bases, with 6 bases lying between them. The CDR3 length is 12 residues. The germline CDR1 and CDR2 sequences are SGHTA and FQGTGA. The CDR3 nucleotides are TGTGCCAGCAGCTTAAGTTCCGCTGAAGCTTTCTTT. This codes for CASSLSSAEAFF.

The V gene is TRBV6-6, the J gene TRBJ2-7; D is uncertain. V was trimmed by 8 bases and J by 3 bases, leaving 8 bases between them. Germline values: CDR1 MNHNY, CDR2 SVGAGI (reference sequence). The CDR3 spans 11 residues. The CDR3 sequence: CASRWGYEQYF. CDR3 in DNA: TGTGCCAGCCGGTGGGGCTACGAGCAGTACTTC.

This chain connects TRBV6-1 to TRBJ1-2; no definite D call. Germline V gene lookup returns CDR1 MNHNS and CDR2 SASEGT. V lost 6 bases and J lost 3, with 8 bases in between. The CDR3 spans 12 residues. CDR3 residues: CASRDLHYGYTF. The CDR3 DNA sequence: TGTGCCAGCAGGGACCTACACTATGGCTACACCTTC.

Here the CDR3 reads CASSVGPRPDTQYF. The CDR3 DNA follows: TGTGCCAGCAGCGTAGGTCCCAGACCAGATACGCAGTATTTT. The gene calls are TRBV9 and TRBJ2-3; D call uncertain. The length of the CDR3 is 14 residues. CDR1 is SGDLS and CDR2 is YYNGEE in the germline V gene. The germline V and J ends were trimmed by 0 bases and 4 bases, with 9 bases remaining between them.

The chain couples TRBV19 to TRBJ1-6; D may be TRBD1 (5 bases). Germline CDR1 is LNHDA and CDR2 is SQIVND (reference sequence). The CDR3 is made up of 14 amino acids. Trimming stripped 3 bases from V and 8 bases from J, with 11 bases between. The CDR3, as DNA: TGTGCCAGTAGTATCAACCGGGACCATTCACCCCTCCACTTT. It codes for CASSINRDHSPLHF.

This clone was observed a handful of times. V usage is TRBV27 and J usage is TRBJ1-2; D ambiguous. Looked up from germline, CDR1 is MNHEY and CDR2 is SMNVEV (reference sequence). Deletions cut 6 bases from V and 8 bases from J, with 16 bases between. CDR3 length: 13 amino acids. The CDR3 is CASSLGPSRGYTF. The CDR3 coding sequence is TGTGCCAGCAGCTTGGGTCCCTCCAGGGGCTACACCTTC.

The J gene is TRBJ1-4, the V gene TRBV18; D remains ambiguous. Germline V gene data show CDR1 as KGHSH and CDR2 as LQKENI. CDR3 length equals 14 residues. V was trimmed by 2 bases and J by 4 bases, leaving 8 bases between them. The CDR3 sequence: CASSPSDVNEKLFF. CDR3 in DNA: TGTGCCAGCTCACCATCGGACGTTAATGAAAAACTGTTTTTT. Full variable domain (remainder filled in from reference TRBV18 and TRBJ1-4): NAGVMQNPRHLVRRRGQEARLRCSPMKGHSHVYWYRQLPEEGLKFMVYLQKENIIDESGMPKERFSAEFPKEGPSILRIQQVVRGDSAAYFCASSPSDVNEKLFFGSGTQLSVL.

This rearrangement joins TRBV15 to TRBJ2-7, with 7 bases matching TRBD2. The germline gives CDR1 LNHNV, CDR2 YYDKDF (reference sequence). Losses at the gene ends were 0 bases for V and 2 bases for J; bases not matched to a gene: 13. This CDR3 region has 18 residues. CDR3 loop: CATSRDPGGRSPTYEQYF. CDR3 in DNA: TGTGCCACCAGCAGAGATCCGGGGGGAAGATCCCCAACCTACGAGCAGTACTTC.

The genes are TRBV18 and TRBJ1-2; the D gene is possibly TRBD1 (5 bases). Trimming took 3 bases from V and 8 from J, leaving 16 bases between them. This CDR3 has 14 amino acids. Germline V gives CDR1 KGHSH, CDR2 LQKENI. The CDR3 here is CASSPGTQNRGYTF. As DNA, the CDR3 is TGTGCCAGCTCACCCGGGACCCAAAATAGAGGCTACACCTTC.

The chain couples TRBV5-4 to TRBJ1-3; the D gene is possibly TRBD1 (5 bases). Germline CDR1 SGHNT, CDR2 YYREEE (reference sequence). The CDR3 covers 14 residues. Trimming pared 2 bases from V and 4 bases from J, leaving 10 bases between. CDR3 nucleotide sequence: TGTGCCAGCAGCTTTGCCGGGGCGGGAAACACCATATATTTT. This gives the protein CASSFAGAGNTIYF.

The rearrangement links TRBV7-9 to TRBJ2-3; no clear D gene. The CDR3 spans 15 residues. The V and J ends lost 1 base and 0 bases respectively, with 8 bases between them. In germline, CDR1 is SEHNR, CDR2 FQNEAQ (reference sequence). The CDR3 nucleotides are TGTGCCAGCAGCTTAGTAAGGGAAAGCACAGATACGCAGTATTTT. Encoded protein: CASSLVRESTDTQYF.

This clone was recorded once. The chain joins TRBV10-2 to TRBJ1-2; unclear D gene. V shed 0 bases and J shed 4 bases, with 9 bases lying between them. The V gene's germline CDR1 is WSHSY and CDR2 SAAADI. The CDR3 loop spans 14 amino acids. CDR3 loop: CASSESMASYGYTF. CDR3 in DNA: TGCGCCAGCAGTGAGTCGATGGCGTCCTATGGCTACACCTTC.

This clone appeared a few times. V is TRBV5-5 and J is TRBJ2-1, with a possible D match to TRBD1 (6 bases). This CDR3 contains 17 residues. V was pared by 0 bases and J by 4 bases, with 17 bases between. The germline V gene has CDR1 SGHKS and CDR2 YYEKEE (reference sequence). This CDR3 is CASSLAAGDGVYNEQFF. CDR3 nucleotides: TGTGCCAGCAGCTTGGCCGCAGGGGACGGGGTTTACAATGAGCAGTTCTTC.

The rearrangement links TRBV6-4 to TRBJ2-5; 9 bases align to TRBD2. The trim removed 6 bases at V and 3 bases at J, leaving 23 bases unmatched. The CDR3 is made up of 20 amino acids. From germline, CDR1 is MRHNA and CDR2 SNTAGT. The DNA of the CDR3 is TGTGCCAGCAGCCCTAACAGGGTGCGGGTAGCGGGAGATGGGGAAGAGACCCAGTACTTC. It yields the protein CASSPNRVRVAGDGEETQYF.

This sequence joins TRBV5-1 and TRBJ2-3; D could derive from TRBD1 or TRBD2 (5 bases each). Germline CDR1 reads SGHRS; CDR2 reads YFSETQ. The CDR3 length is 16 residues. Deletions cut 0 bases from V and 0 bases from J, with 11 bases between. The CDR3 nucleotides read TGCGCCAGCAGCTTGGACGGGGCTTCTAGCACAGATACGCAGTATTTT. Protein sequence: CASSLDGASSTDTQYF.

The chain links TRBV30 to TRBJ1-4; perhaps TRBD1 as D (5 bases). The CDR3 consists of 17 residues. V lost 4 bases to trimming and J lost 0 bases, with 18 bases between them. Germline CDR1 reads GTSNPN; CDR2 reads SVGIG (reference sequence). The CDR3 DNA follows: TGTGCCTGGAATCGTCCGGGGACGGGTACAACTAATGAAAAACTGTTTTTT. Amino acid sequence: CAWNRPGTGTTNEKLFF.

The V call is TRBV9, the J call TRBJ2-5; 8 bases align to TRBD2. V lost 4 bases and J lost 3; bases outside the gene matches: 8. The CDR3 extends over 15 amino acids. Germline V lookup: CDR1 SGDLS, CDR2 YYNGEE. CDR3 nucleotide sequence: TGTGCCAGCAGCCCCCAGGGACTAGTAGAAGAGACCCAGTACTTC. It encodes CASSPQGLVEETQYF.

CDR3 sequence reads: CASSHLATGLYSPLHF. DNA of the CDR3: TGTGCCAGCAGCCACCTCGCGACAGGGCTGTATTCACCCCTCCACTTT. The chain carries TRBV5-6 and TRBJ1-6; the match to TRBD1 covers 7 bases. V shed 4 bases and J 8 bases; nucleotides not matched to a gene: 12. Germline lookup yields CDR1 SGHDT and CDR2 YYEEEE. The CDR3 loop spans 16 amino acids.

The sample holds one count of this clone. This CDR3 is CASSLTGTAGGAHQYF. As DNA, the CDR3 is TGTGCCAGCAGTTTAACGGGTACGGCGGGGGGGGCGCATCAGTACTTC. The genes are TRBV27 and TRBJ2-7, with 9 nucleotides matching TRBD2. J gave up 10 bases and V 2 bases, and 15 bases lay outside the gene matches. The germline V gene encodes CDR1 MNHEY and CDR2 SMNVEV (reference sequence). This CDR3 is built from 16 residues.

The chain joins TRBV6-5 to TRBJ2-3; unclear D gene. The CDR3 totals 15 residues. V shed 4 bases and J shed 2 bases, with 13 bases lying between them. The V gene's germline CDR1 is MNHEY and CDR2 SVGAGI. The CDR3 region is CASSLRVRNTDTQYF. Here the CDR3 DNA reads TGTGCCAGCAGTTTACGTGTGAGGAACACAGATACGCAGTATTTT.

The CDR3 is CASSHRAGGGETQYF. The CDR3, as DNA: TGCGCCAGCAGCCACCGAGCGGGAGGCGGGGAGACCCAGTACTTC. The chain joins TRBV4-3 to TRBJ2-5; TRBD2 matches 9 bases. The CDR3 contains 15 residues. V trimming: 3 bases; J trimming: 5 bases; junction bases outside the gene matches: 7. Germline CDR1 is LGHNA and CDR2 is YSLEER.

The chain links TRBV6-5 to TRBJ2-7; 9 bases match TRBD1. CDR3 length equals 15 residues. The trim removed 5 bases at V and 3 bases at J, leaving 8 bases unmatched. Germline CDR1 and CDR2: MNHEY and SVGAGI. CDR3 residues: CASSQDRGIGYEQYF. The CDR3 nucleotides are TGTGCCAGCAGTCAAGACAGGGGGATTGGCTACGAGCAGTACTTC.

The rearrangement joins TRBV4-1 to TRBJ2-5; TRBD2 matches 12 bases. Unmatched junction bases numbered 19, after V lost 1 base and J lost 4 bases. Germline lookup yields CDR1 MGHRA and CDR2 YSYEKL. The CDR3 contains 21 residues. CDR3 in amino acids: CASSQGLAPSSGGAVPETQYF. In DNA, the CDR3 is TGCGCCAGCAGCCAAGGACTTGCACCCTCTAGCGGGGGGGCTGTACCAGAGACCCAGTACTTC.

CDR3: CASSYVDSPLHF. The DNA for the CDR3 is TGTGCCAGCAGCTACGTCGATTCACCCCTCCACTTT. The chain uses TRBV7-9 and TRBJ1-6; D is unresolved. The CDR3 loop spans 12 amino acids. CDR1 is SEHNR, CDR2 FQNEAQ, per germline (reference sequence). Trimming cost V 4 bases and J 8 bases, with 6 bases left between them.